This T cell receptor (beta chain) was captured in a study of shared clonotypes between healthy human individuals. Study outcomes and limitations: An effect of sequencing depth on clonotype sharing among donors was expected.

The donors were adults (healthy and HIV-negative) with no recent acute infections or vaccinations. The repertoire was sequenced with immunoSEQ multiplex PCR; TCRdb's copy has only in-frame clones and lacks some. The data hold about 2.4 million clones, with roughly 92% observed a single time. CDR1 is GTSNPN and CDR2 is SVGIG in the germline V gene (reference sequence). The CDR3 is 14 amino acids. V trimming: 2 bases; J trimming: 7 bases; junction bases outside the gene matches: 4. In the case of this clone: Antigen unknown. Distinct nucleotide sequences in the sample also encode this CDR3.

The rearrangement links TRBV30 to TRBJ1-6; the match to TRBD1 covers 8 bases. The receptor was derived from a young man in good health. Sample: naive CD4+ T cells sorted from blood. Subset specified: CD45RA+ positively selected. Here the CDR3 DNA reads TGTGCCTGGAGTCCAGGGGGCGGCAATTCACCCCTCCACTTT. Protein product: CAWSPGGGNSPLHF. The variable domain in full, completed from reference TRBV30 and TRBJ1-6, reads SQTIHQWPATLVQPVGSPLSLECTVEGTSNPNLYWYRQAAGRGLQLLFYSVGIGQISSEVPQNLSASRPQDRQFILSSKKLLLSDSGFYLCAWSPGGGNSPLHFGNGTRLTVT.